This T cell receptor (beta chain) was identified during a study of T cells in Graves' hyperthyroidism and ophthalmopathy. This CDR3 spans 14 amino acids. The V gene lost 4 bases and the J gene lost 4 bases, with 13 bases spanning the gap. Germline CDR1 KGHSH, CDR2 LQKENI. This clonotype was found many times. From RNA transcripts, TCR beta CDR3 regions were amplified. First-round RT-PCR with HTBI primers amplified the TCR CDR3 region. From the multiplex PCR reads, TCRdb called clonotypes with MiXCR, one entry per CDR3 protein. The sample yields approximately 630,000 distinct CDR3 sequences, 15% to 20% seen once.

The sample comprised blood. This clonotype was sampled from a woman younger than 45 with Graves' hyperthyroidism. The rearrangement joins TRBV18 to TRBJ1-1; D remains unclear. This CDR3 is CASSLETIGTEAFF. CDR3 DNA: TGTGCCAGCTCACTTGAAACTATTGGCACTGAAGCTTTCTTT.